The clone carrying this T cell receptor beta chain was picked up a small number of times. Produced via immunoSEQ multiplex PCR; TCRdb's table is partial and in-frame only. The table shows 200,000 to 250,000 clones, with roughly 85% occurring only once. This specimen comes from a study of blood T cell repertoires in COVID-19. Study-level background: Both acute and convalescent COVID-19 samples were obtained from the United States, Italy and Spain.

Trimming cost V 0 bases and J 1 base, with 9 bases left between them. From germline, CDR1 is ENHRY and CDR2 SYGVKD. The CDR3 covers 15 residues. This TCR was recovered from a woman between 45 and 60 years old with acute COVID-19. Sequencing input: PBMCs or T cells enriched from blood (not recorded which). This chain connects TRBV10-3 to TRBJ1-1, with D hard to call. CDR3 sequence: CAISESRQANTEAFF. CDR3 nucleotides: TGTGCCATCAGTGAGTCTCGGCAGGCGAACACTGAAGCTTTCTTT.